Included here is one T cell receptor (beta chain) sequence, with context. Transcripts of RNA were the source for amplifying TCR beta CDR3 regions. The authors performed first-round RT-PCR with HTBI primers and then a second-round multiplex PCR. Using its own MiXCR run on the multiplex PCR reads, TCRdb lists one record per CDR3 protein. The repertoire has some 750,000 distinct CDR3 sequences, 35% to 50% of them found once; the top ten carry about 40%. This sample is drawn from a study of Graves' ophthalmopathy and Graves' hyperthyroidism. The V segment lost 8 bases and the J segment 7 bases; nucleotides outside the gene matches: 9. The CDR3 totals 14 residues. From germline, CDR1 is SQVTM and CDR2 ANQGSEA.

The sequence was collected from an adult man with Graves' ophthalmopathy. Sequencing was performed on peripheral blood. The V and J genes are TRBV29-1 and TRBJ1-6; TRBD1 agrees at 9 bases. The CDR3 DNA is TGCAGCAGTTACCGGGACAGGGAGAATTCACCCCTCCACTTT. It codes for CSSYRDRENSPLHF.